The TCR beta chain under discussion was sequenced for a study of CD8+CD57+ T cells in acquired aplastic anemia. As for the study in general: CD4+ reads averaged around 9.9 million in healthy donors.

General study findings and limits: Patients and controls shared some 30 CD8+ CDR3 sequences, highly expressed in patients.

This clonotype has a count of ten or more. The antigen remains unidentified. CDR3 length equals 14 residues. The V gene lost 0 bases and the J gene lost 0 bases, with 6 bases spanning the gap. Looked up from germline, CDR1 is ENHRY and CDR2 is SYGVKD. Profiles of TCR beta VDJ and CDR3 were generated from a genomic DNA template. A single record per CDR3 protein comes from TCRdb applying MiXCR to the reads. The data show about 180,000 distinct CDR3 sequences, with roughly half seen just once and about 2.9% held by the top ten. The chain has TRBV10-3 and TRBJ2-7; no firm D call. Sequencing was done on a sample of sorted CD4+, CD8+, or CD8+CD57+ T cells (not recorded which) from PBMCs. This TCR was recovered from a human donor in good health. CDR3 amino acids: CAISESGGSYEQYF. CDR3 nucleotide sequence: TGTGCCATCAGTGAGTCCGGTGGCTCCTACGAGCAGTACTTC.